One and the same sample provided the 22 T cell receptor beta chains below, sequenced in a study of human T cells and chemical hapten exposure. The time point was: patch test 1, 2 weeks after DPC sensitization. Indicated treatment: therapeutic diphenylcyclopropenone sensitization with weekly scalp DPC. TCRdb recomputed calls from the RACE reads with MiXCR, one row per CDR3 protein. The sample lists more than 95,000 distinct CDR3 sequences; around 10% were seen once. The starting material was whole blood, obtained in connection with sensitization to the hapten diphenylcyclopropenone (DPC). The receptors were gathered from a woman between 50 and 59 years old with alopecia areata. Some clones in this sample may be carry-over from other donors' samples.

The chain employs TRBV27 and TRBJ2-2; no firm D call. In germline, CDR1 is MNHEY, CDR2 SMNVEV (reference sequence). CDR3 size: 15 residues. V shed 0 bases and J shed 9 bases, with 14 bases lying between them. CDR3 sequence reads: CASSLSGSGYRELFF. The DNA of the CDR3 is TGTGCCAGCAGTTTATCGGGGTCGGGCTACCGGGAGCTGTTTTTT.

This clonotype was detected a few times. The chain employs TRBV11-2 and TRBJ1-2; 10 positions agree with TRBD1. The CDR3 spans 14 residues. V shed 4 bases, J shed 8 bases, and the junction held 7 bases outside the gene matches. Germline V gene lookup returns CDR1 SGHAT and CDR2 FQNNGV. The CDR3 nucleotides read TGTGCCAGCAGCTCCGCCGGGACAGGGGTCGGCTACACCTTC. This translates into CASSSAGTGVGYTF.

This clonotype was seen at least ten times. J is TRBJ1-1 and V is TRBV29-1, with 8 nucleotides matching TRBD1. The CDR3 loop spans 13 amino acids. J lost 0 bases, V lost 7 bases, and 4 bases had no gene match. CDR1 is SQVTM and CDR2 is ANQGSEA in the germline V gene. CDR3 in amino acids: CSARTGLNTEAFF. As DNA, the CDR3 is TGCAGCGCCCGGACAGGGCTGAACACTGAAGCTTTCTTT. The entire variable domain, with the rest obtained from reference TRBV29-1 and TRBJ1-1, is as follows: SAVISQKPSRDICQRGTSLTIQCQVDSQVTMMFWYRQQPGQSLTLIATANQGSEATYESGFVIDKFPISRPNLTFSTLTVSNMSPEDSSIYLCSARTGLNTEAFFGQGTRLTVV.

This sequence joins TRBV18 and TRBJ2-3; TRBD1 agrees at 8 bases. V shed 1 base and J 4 bases; nucleotides not matched to a gene: 4. The CDR3 totals 15 residues. Looked up from germline, CDR1 is KGHSH and CDR2 is LQKENI. CDR3 DNA: TGTGCCAGCTCACCACGTCCAGGGGGCGCAGATACGCAGTATTTT. Translation: CASSPRPGGADTQYF.

This clonotype was seen at least ten times. The junction and the germline gene differ at one end; a read error may be behind it. This chain connects TRBV6-5 to TRBJ2-7; D may match TRBD1 or TRBD2 (5 bases each). Germline loops: CDR1 MNHEY, CDR2 SVGAGI. CDR3 length equals 11 residues. CDR3 residues: CASSYGGVRHF. CDR3 coding DNA: TGTGCCAGCAGTTACGGGGGAGTCCGCCACTTC.

This clonotype was observed many times. The CDR3 here is CASSLAVRQASSYEQYF. In DNA, the CDR3 is TGCGCCAGCAGCTTGGCCGTCCGACAGGCGAGCTCCTACGAGCAGTACTTC. V usage is TRBV5-1 and J usage is TRBJ2-7; D is perhaps TRBD1 (6 bases). Germline V gives CDR1 SGHRS, CDR2 YFSETQ. Trimming took off 0 bases at V and 0 bases at J, with 16 bases between the two ends. The CDR3 has 17 amino acids.

The gene calls are TRBV5-6 and TRBJ2-6, with D unresolved. CDR3 length equals 14 residues. The germline gives CDR1 SGHDT, CDR2 YYEEEE. V lost 4 bases, J lost 0 bases, and 5 bases lay in between. The CDR3 region is CASSNPSGANVLTF. The CDR3 coding sequence is TGTGCCAGCAGCAACCCCTCTGGGGCCAACGTCCTGACTTTC.

This clonotype was recorded many times. This sequence joins TRBV6-2 or TRBV6-3 and TRBJ1-2; TRBD1 agrees at 11 bases. From germline, CDR1 is MNHEY and CDR2 SVGEGT. V was pared by 4 bases and J by 6 bases, with 13 bases of the junction left unmatched. The CDR3 consists of 17 residues. CDR3 coding DNA: TGTGCCAGCAGTTTCCGGGACAGGGGGACCCTGAAGGATGGCTACACCTTC. Its translation is CASSFRDRGTLKDGYTF.

The CDR3 coding sequence is TGTGCCAGCAGTTTATCTCGGCAGGGGTTGGAGTACAATGAGCAGTTCTTC. This gives the protein CASSLSRQGLEYNEQFF. This chain joins TRBV27 and TRBJ2-1; a weak D match, TRBD1 (6 bases). This CDR3 region has 17 residues. V shed 0 bases and J shed 4 bases, with 16 bases lying between them. Germline V gives CDR1 MNHEY, CDR2 SMNVEV (reference sequence).

The chain is built from TRBV6-6 and TRBJ2-6; no definite D call. The germline gives CDR1 MNHNY, CDR2 SVGAGI (reference sequence). The V end lost 2 bases, the J end lost 0 bases, and 11 bases lay between the germline ends. The CDR3 spans 17 residues. The CDR3 protein is CASSYPGHLSGANVLTF. DNA of the CDR3: TGTGCCAGCAGTTACCCGGGCCACCTCTCTGGGGCCAACGTCCTGACTTTC.

This clonotype was recorded at least ten times. The CDR3 DNA sequence: TGTGCCAGCAGCTTTTCAGGGGAAGATACGCAGTATTTT. It specifies CASSFSGEDTQYF. V gene TRBV5-4 combines with J gene TRBJ2-3, with D perhaps TRBD1 (6 bases). V lost 2 bases and J lost 5, with 9 bases in between. The CDR3 loop spans 13 amino acids. Germline loops: CDR1 SGHNT, CDR2 YYREEE (reference sequence).

This clonotype has ten or more counts. The chain is built from TRBV6-1 and TRBJ2-2; 7 bases line up with TRBD1. The CDR3 is 16 amino acids. The ends lost 4 bases at V and 6 bases at J; junction bases unmatched: 11. Germline V CDR1 and CDR2: MNHNS, SASEGT. This CDR3 reads CASSARTSRGPGELFF. The CDR3 region has the DNA TGTGCCAGCAGTGCTCGGACCTCGAGGGGGCCCGGGGAGCTGTTTTTT.

This clonotype was detected a few times. The V gene is TRBV20-1, the J gene TRBJ1-5; D is perhaps TRBD1 (6 bases). The CDR3 sequence is 13 residues long. Trimming removed 2 bases at V and 3 bases at J, with 8 bases between. Germline V gene data show CDR1 as DFQATT and CDR2 as SNEGSKA (reference sequence). The CDR3, as DNA: TGCAGTGCTAGACCAGGGGTCAATCAGCCCCAGCATTTT. Residues: CSARPGVNQPQHF.

This clonotype has just a few counts. The chain recombines TRBV20-1 with TRBJ2-3; possible D gene TRBD1, 6 bases. The CDR3 spans 14 residues. The germline gives CDR1 DFQATT, CDR2 SNEGSKA (reference sequence). Trimming cost V 3 bases and J 2 bases, with 12 bases left between them. CDR3 sequence: CSAREQGYTDTQYF. The CDR3 nucleotides read TGCAGTGCTAGGGAACAGGGCTACACAGATACGCAGTATTTT.

This clonotype has ten or more counts. The chain links TRBV7-6 to TRBJ1-1; TRBD1 matches 7 bases. The V gene end was trimmed by 5 bases and the J gene end by 5 bases; junction bases not matched to a gene: 14. CDR1 and CDR2 from the germline V gene are SGHVS and FNYEAQ. The CDR3 spans 16 residues. In nucleotides, the CDR3 is TGTGCCAGCAGCCCTACTCAGGGGGTAAGAGGGACTGAAGCTTTCTTT. Translated: CASSPTQGVRGTEAFF.

At least ten counts were recorded for this clonotype. The chain uses TRBV19 and TRBJ1-5; D is uncertain. The germline V and J ends were trimmed by 1 base and 7 bases, with 11 bases remaining between them. The germline gives CDR1 LNHDA, CDR2 SQIVND (reference sequence). CDR3 length: 14 residues. As DNA, the CDR3 is TGTGCCAGTAGTATAGGCCCAGAGTACCAGCCCCAGCATTTT. Translation: CASSIGPEYQPQHF.

V usage is TRBV5-4 and J usage is TRBJ2-1; D ambiguous. V was shortened by 6 bases and J by 5 bases, with 12 bases between the two germline ends. CDR3 length: 13 amino acids. Germline CDR1 reads SGHNT; CDR2 reads YYREEE (reference sequence). The CDR3 sequence: CASNGWNDNEQFF. The CDR3 region has the DNA TGTGCCAGCAACGGGTGGAACGACAATGAGCAGTTCTTC.

This clonotype has just a few counts. This chain links TRBV7-9 with TRBJ1-5; the D is unclear. Per germline, CDR1 SEHNR and CDR2 FQNEAQ (reference sequence). The V gene lost 1 base and the J gene lost 5 bases, with 18 bases spanning the gap. This CDR3 region has 17 residues. In DNA, the CDR3 is TGTGCCAGCAGCTTAGGAGGTATAGGTAGGGATGATCAGCCCCAGCATTTT. Translating it yields CASSLGGIGRDDQPQHF.

V gene TRBV3-1 combines with J gene TRBJ2-3; 9 nucleotides line up with TRBD2. Germline V CDR1 and CDR2: LGHDT, YNNKEL (reference sequence). CDR3 length: 13 amino acids. With 2 bases clipped from V and 14 bases from J, the junction kept 8 bases outside the gene matches. CDR3 in DNA: TGTGCCAGCAGCCAATCCGGAAGCGGGGGGTTGTATTTT. Its protein is CASSQSGSGGLYF.

In this sample, this clonotype turned up many times. V and J are TRBV6-6 and TRBJ1-1; tentatively, D is TRBD1 (6 bases). The germline V gene encodes CDR1 MNHNY and CDR2 SVGAGI (reference sequence). The length of the CDR3 is 12 residues. V lost 6 bases, J lost 7 bases, and 12 bases lay in between. CDR3 bases: TGTGCCAGCAGGTACAGGGAATTTGAAGCTTTCTTT. This translates into CASRYREFEAFF.

Note on this clonotype: A single base separates this from a much larger clone, so it may be a read error. V is TRBV11-2 and J is TRBJ2-5; D not certain. Germline CDR1 and CDR2: SGHAT and FQNNGV. V was pared by 5 bases and J by 5 bases, with 6 bases between. The CDR3 runs 11 residues. The CDR3 loop reads CASSPHETQYF. In DNA, the CDR3 is TGTGCCAGCAGCCCCCACGAGACCCAGTACTTC.

In this sample, this clonotype turned up a few times. This chain uses TRBV28 with TRBJ2-7; D may be TRBD2 (6 bases). The CDR3 consists of 14 residues. The germline V and J ends were trimmed by 7 bases and 4 bases, with 17 bases remaining between them. Germline V lookup: CDR1 MDHEN, CDR2 SYDVKM. CDR3 sequence: CASTKFSGGYEQYF. The CDR3 nucleotides read TGTGCCAGCACCAAGTTTTCCGGGGGTTACGAGCAGTACTTC.